This is a list of T cell receptor beta chains from one sample in a study of blood T cells in healthy people across ages. TCRdb reanalysed the 5' RACE reads using MiXCR and keeps one entry per CDR3 protein. The sample has about 970,000 distinct CDR3 sequences, roughly 51% seen once; the top ten hold over 20%. Sequencing input: blood. The receptors were gathered from a woman in her sixties in good health. CDR3s leave out the opening cysteine and the closing phenylalanine or tryptophan. Fields, in order: V gene, J gene, CDR3 protein.

>TRBV6-4|TRBJ1-1
ASKLDDMNTEAF
>TRBV11-2|TRBJ2-5
ASSWDRGESRYQETQY
>TRBV5-1|TRBJ2-1
ASSTLAGPYNEQF
>TRBV3-1|TRBJ2-1
ASSQGPPAPYNEQF
>TRBV21-1|TRBJ2-1
ASSKGDRKSYNEQF
>TRBV7-2|TRBJ1-4
ASSLGSGFEKLF
>TRBV27|TRBJ2-5
ASSLGGYAKETQY
>TRBV12-3/TRBV12-4|TRBJ2-5
ASGWAPGRIQETQY
>TRBV20-1|TRBJ2-6
SAFPSGANVLT
>TRBV4-2|TRBJ2-1
ACRHDIEQF
>TRBV20-1|TRBJ2-5
SAQRQGGRETQY
>TRBV12-3/TRBV12-4|TRBJ2-3
ASSPGTSGTYTQY
>TRBV4-3|TRBJ2-5
AGSQDRGSGVETQY
>TRBV5-1|.
ASSSALNQAETQY
>TRBV29-1|TRBJ2-3
SVEGGLFSSTDTQY
>TRBV7-3|.
ASSLNPGETQY
>TRBV15|TRBJ1-2
ATSRGEWAYGYT
>TRBV12-3/TRBV12-4|TRBJ2-3
ASSFEGGRGRDTQY
>TRBV20-1|TRBJ2-4
SAARTGECIQY
>TRBV20-1|TRBJ2-5
SSLQGTETQY
>TRBV7-9|TRBJ2-6
ASGEGNSGANVLT
>TRBV28|TRBJ2-7
ASSPLPGTTYEQY
>TRBV28|TRBJ2-1
ASIGVSGVGNEQF
>TRBV30|TRBJ1-4
AWSAEGLVREKLF
>TRBV10-3|TRBJ2-7
AISKTGYYEQY
>TRBV7-2|TRBJ1-4
ASSLGSLGEKLF
>TRBV27|TRBJ2-7
ASSFMMERDRVHEQY
>TRBV20-1|TRBJ2-1
SARSPSGQNNEQF
>TRBV20-1|TRBJ2-5
SASLWLAGVQETQY
>TRBV4-1|TRBJ1-4
ASSQSGTQPEKLF
>TRBV20-1|.
SATRLGGLHAEQY
>TRBV20-1|TRBJ1-5
SARPGVNQPQH